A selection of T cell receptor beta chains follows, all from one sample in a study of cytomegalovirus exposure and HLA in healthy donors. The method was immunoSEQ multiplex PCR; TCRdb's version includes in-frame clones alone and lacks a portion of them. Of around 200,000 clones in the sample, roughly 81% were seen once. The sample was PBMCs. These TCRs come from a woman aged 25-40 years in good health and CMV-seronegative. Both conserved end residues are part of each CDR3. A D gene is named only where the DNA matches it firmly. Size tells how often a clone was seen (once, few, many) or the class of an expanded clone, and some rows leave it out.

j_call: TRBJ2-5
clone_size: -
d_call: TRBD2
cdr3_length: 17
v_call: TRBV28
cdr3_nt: TGTGCCACCCTCACCCCCAGACTAGCGTTCTCAAGAGAGACCCAGTACTTC
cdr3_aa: CATLTPRLAFSRETQYF

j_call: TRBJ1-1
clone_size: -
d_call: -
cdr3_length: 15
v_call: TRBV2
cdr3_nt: TGTGCCAGCAGTGAAGGGGAGGCAGGAGAGCTTGAAGCTTTCTTT
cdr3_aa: CASSEGEAGELEAFF

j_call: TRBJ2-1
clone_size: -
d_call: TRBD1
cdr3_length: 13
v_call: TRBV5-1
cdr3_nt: TGCGCCAGCAGCCGGGACAGGGTAAATGAGCAGTTCTTC
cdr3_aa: CASSRDRVNEQFF

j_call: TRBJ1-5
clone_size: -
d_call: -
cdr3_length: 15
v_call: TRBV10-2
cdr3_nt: TGCGCCAGCAGTGTGGCGGGAGGGGCTAATCAGCCCCAGCATTTT
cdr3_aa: CASSVAGGANQPQHF

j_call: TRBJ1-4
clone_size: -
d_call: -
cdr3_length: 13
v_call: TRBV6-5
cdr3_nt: TGTGCCAGCAGTTACTCGAGGCGGGAAAAACTGTTTTTT
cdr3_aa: CASSYSRREKLFF

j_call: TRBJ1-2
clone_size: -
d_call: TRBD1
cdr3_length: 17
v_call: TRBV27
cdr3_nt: TGTGCCAGCAGTTTAATGACCGGGACAGCAAATAACTATGGCTACACCTTC
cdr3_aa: CASSLMTGTANNYGYTF

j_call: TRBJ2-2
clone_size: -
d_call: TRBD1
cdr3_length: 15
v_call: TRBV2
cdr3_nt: TGTGCCAGCAGTGACAGGGGGCTTAGCACCGGGGAGCTGTTTTTT
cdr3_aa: CASSDRGLSTGELFF

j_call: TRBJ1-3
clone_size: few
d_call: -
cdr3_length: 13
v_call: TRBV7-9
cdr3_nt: TGTGCCAGCAGCACGAGGCGGGGAAACACCATATATTTT
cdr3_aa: CASSTRRGNTIYF

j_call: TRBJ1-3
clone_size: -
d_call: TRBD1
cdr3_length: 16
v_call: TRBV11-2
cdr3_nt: TGTGCCAGCAGCTTGGACAGGGGGCATTCTGGAAACACCATATATTTT
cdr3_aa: CASSLDRGHSGNTIYF

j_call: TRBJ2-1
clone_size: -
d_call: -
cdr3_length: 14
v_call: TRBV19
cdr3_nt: TGTGCCAGTAGCCTCACCTACCCCTACAATGAGCAGTTCTTC
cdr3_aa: CASSLTYPYNEQFF

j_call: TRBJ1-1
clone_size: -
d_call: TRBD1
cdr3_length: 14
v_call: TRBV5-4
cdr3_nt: TGTGCCAGCAGCTTGGTAACAACAGGGGGTGAAGCTTTCTTT
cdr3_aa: CASSLVTTGGEAFF

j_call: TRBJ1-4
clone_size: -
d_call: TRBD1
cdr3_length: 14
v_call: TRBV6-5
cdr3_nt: TGTGCCAGCAGTTCTACAGGGGGGGATGAAAAACTGTTTTTT
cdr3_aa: CASSSTGGDEKLFF

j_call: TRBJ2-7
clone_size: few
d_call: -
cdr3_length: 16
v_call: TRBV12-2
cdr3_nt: TGTGCAAGTCGCTTAGGGACTAGCGGGAGGGCCTACGAGCAGTACTTC
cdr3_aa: CASRLGTSGRAYEQYF

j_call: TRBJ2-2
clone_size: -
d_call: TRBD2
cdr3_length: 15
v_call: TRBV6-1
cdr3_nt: TGTGCCAGCAGGACTAGCGCCCTCCTCACCGGGGAGCTGTTTTTT
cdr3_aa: CASRTSALLTGELFF

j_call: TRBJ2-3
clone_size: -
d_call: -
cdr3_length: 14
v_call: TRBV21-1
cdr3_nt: TGTGCCAGCAGCAATAGCAGATACACAGATACGCAGTATTTT
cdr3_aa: CASSNSRYTDTQYF

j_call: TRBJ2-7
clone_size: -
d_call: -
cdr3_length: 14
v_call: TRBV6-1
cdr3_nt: TGTGCCAGCAGTGAAGTGGAGAGGTACTACGAGCAGTACTTC
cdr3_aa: CASSEVERYYEQYF

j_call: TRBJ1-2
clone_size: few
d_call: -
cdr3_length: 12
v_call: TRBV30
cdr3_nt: TGTGCCTGGAGTGAAGGGGCCTATGGCTACACCTTC
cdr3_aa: CAWSEGAYGYTF

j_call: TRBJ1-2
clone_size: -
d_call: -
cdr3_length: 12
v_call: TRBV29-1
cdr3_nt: TGCAGCGCCACTAACTTAAACTATGGCTACACCTTC
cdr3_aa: CSATNLNYGYTF

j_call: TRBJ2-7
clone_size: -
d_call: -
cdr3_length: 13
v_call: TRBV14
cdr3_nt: TGTGCCAGCAGCCAAGTCCAGGGCTACGAGCAGTACTTC
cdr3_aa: CASSQVQGYEQYF

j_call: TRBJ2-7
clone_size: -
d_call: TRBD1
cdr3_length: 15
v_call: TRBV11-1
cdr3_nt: TGTGCCAGCAGCTTACGGGACAGGGGTACCTACGAGCAGTACTTC
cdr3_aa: CASSLRDRGTYEQYF

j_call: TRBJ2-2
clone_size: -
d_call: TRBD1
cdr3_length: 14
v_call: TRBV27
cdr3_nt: TGTGCCTGCCGGGGGACAGGGGGCACCGGGGAGCTGTTTTTT
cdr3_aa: CACRGTGGTGELFF

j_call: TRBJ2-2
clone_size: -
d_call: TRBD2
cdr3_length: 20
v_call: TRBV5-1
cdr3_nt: TGCGCCAGCAGCCCCGCTAGCGGGAGAAGGGATCTCGGGGGCACCGGGGAGCTGTTTTTT
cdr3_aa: CASSPASGRRDLGGTGELFF

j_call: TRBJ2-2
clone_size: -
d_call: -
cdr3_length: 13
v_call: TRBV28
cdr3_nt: TGTGCCGTGCTAGGGGGTGTTGCCGGGGAGCTGTTTTTT
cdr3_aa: CAVLGGVAGELFF

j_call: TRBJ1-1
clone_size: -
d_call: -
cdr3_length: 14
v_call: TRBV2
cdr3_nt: TGTGCCAGCAGTGAGAACAGGGACCCCACTGAAGCTTTCTTT
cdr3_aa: CASSENRDPTEAFF

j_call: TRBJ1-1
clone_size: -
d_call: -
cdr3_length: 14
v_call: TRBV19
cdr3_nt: TGTGCCAGTAGTTGGCCGGGAGGAAGAACTGAAGCTTTCTTT
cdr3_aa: CASSWPGGRTEAFF

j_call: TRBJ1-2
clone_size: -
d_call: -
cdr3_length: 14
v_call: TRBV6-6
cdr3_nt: TGTGCCAGCAGTAAGACCCAGGGGTACTATGGCTACACCTTC
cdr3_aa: CASSKTQGYYGYTF

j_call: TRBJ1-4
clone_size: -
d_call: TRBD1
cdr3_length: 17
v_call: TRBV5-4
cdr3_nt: TGTGCCAGCAGCTTGGGGCAGGGGGCGCCGGCTAATGAAAAACTGTTTTTT
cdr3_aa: CASSLGQGAPANEKLFF

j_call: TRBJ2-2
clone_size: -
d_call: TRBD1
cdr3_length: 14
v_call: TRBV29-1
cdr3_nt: TGCAGCGGCCGGACAGGAGTTAACACCGGGGAGCTGTTTTTT
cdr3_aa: CSGRTGVNTGELFF

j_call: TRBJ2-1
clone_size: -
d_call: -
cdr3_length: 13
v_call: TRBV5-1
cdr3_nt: TGCGCCAGCAGCTTGTCTTCGGAACTAGTCCAGTTCTTC
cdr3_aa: CASSLSSELVQFF